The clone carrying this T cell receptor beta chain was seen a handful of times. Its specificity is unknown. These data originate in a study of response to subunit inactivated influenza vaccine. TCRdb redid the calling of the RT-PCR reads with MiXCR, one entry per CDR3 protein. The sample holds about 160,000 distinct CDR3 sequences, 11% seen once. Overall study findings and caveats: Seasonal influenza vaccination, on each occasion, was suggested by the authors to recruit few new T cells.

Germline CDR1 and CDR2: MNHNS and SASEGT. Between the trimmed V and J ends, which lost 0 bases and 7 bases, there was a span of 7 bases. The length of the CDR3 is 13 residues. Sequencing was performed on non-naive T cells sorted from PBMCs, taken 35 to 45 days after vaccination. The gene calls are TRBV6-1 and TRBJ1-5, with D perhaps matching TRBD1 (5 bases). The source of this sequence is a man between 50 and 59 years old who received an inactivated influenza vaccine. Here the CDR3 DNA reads TGTGCCAGCAGTGAAGCGAGGGGACAGCCCCAGCATTTT. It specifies CASSEARGQPQHF.